The T cell receptor (beta chain) described here comes from a study of OX40 agonist ivuxolimab in advanced cancers. As concerns this clone: Its antigen is unknown.

CDR3 length: 15 residues. Trimming cost V 3 bases and J 9 bases; bases outside gene matches: 14. The germline CDR1 and CDR2 sequences are SGHDT and YYEEEE. Whole-study findings and limits: Patients who responded partially at 0.1-3.0 mg/kg showed clonal expansion ranking among the lowest. Averaged across samples, CD8+ T cells carried more expanded clones than CD4+ did.

Using immunoSEQ multiplex PCR, the repertoire was profiled, and TCRdb retains in-frame clones only, with some absent. The sample records 40,000 to 50,000 clones, around four fifths being singletons. The TCR was taken from an adult with an advanced solid tumor such as melanoma, head and neck, liver or kidney cancer. This chain joins TRBV5-6 and TRBJ2-7; 8 nucleotides agree with TRBD1. Specimen: CD4+ or CD8+ T cells sorted from blood, collected in a trial of the OX40 agonist ivuxolimab. CDR3 sequence: CASSWQGARGWWQYF. The CDR3 DNA reads as TGTGCCAGCAGCTGGCAGGGGGCGAGAGGTTGGTGGCAGTACTTC.